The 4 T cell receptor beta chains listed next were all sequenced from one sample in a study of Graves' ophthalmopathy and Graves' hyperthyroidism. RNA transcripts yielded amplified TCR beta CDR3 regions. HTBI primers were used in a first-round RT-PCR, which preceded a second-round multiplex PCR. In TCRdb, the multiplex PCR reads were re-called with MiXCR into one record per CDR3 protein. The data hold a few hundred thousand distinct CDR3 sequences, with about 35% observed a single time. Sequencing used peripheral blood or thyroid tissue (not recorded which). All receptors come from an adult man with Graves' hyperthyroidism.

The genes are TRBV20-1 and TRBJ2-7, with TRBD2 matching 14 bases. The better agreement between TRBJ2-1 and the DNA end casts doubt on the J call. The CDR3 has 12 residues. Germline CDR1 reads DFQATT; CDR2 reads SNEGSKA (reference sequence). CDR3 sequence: CSVTSGGGEQFF. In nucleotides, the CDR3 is TGCAGTGTGACTAGCGGGGGGGGGGAGCAGTTCTTC.

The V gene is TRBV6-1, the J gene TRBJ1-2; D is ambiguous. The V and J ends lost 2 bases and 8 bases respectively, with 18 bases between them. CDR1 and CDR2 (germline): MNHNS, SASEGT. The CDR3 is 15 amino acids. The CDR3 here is CASSELPYDLKGYTF. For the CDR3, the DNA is TGTGCCAGCAGTGAACTCCCTTATGACCTAAAAGGCTACACCTTC.

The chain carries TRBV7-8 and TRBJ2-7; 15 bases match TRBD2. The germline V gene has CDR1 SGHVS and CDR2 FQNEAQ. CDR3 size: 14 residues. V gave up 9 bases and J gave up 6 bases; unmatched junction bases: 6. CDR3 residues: CASTGTSGRSEQYF. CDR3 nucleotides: TGTGCCAGTACCGGGACTAGCGGGAGGTCCGAGCAGTACTTC. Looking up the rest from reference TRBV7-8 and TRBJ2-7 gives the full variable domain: GAGVSQSPRYKVAKRGQDVALRCDPISGHVSLFWYQQALGQGPEFLTYFQNEAQLDKSGLPSDRFFAERPEGSVSTLKIQRTQQEDSAVYLCASTGTSGRSEQYFGPGTRLTVT.

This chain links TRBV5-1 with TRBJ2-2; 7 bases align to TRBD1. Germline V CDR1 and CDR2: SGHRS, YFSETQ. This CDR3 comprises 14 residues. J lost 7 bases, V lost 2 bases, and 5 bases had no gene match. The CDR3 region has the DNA TGCGCCAGCAGCTTTGGGACAGCAGGCGGGGAGCTGTTTTTT. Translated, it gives CASSFGTAGGELFF.